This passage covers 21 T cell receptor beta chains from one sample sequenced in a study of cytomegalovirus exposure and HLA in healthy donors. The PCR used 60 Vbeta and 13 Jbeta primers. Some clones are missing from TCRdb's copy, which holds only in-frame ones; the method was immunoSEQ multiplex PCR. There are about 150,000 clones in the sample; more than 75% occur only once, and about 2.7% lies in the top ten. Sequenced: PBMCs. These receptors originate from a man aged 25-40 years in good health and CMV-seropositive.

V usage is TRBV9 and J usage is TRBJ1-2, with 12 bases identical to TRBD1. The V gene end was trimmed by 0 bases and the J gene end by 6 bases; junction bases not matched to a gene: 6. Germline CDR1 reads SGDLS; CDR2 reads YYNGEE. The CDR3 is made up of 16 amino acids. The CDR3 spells CASSVDPGQGANGYTF. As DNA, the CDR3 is TGTGCCAGCAGCGTAGATCCGGGACAGGGGGCGAATGGCTACACCTTC.

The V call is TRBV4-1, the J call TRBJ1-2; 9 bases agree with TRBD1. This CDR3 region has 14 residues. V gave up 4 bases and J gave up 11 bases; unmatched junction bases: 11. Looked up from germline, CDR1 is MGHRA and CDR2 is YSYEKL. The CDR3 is CASSLTTWTGDYTF. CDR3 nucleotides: TGCGCCAGCAGCCTCACCACCTGGACAGGGGATTACACCTTC.

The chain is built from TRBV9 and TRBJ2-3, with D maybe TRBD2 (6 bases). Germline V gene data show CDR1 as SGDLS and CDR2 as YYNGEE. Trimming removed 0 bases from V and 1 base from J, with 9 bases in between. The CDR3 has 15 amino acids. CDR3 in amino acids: CASSVEEGGTDTQYF. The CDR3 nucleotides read TGTGCCAGCAGCGTAGAGGAGGGCGGCACAGATACGCAGTATTTT.

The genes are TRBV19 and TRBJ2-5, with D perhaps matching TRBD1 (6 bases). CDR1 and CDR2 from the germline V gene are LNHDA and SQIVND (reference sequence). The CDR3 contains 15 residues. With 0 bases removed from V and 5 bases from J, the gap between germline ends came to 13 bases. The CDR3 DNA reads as TGTGCCAGTAGTATAGAGTCAGGGGTGGGGGAGACCCAGTACTTC. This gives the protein CASSIESGVGETQYF.

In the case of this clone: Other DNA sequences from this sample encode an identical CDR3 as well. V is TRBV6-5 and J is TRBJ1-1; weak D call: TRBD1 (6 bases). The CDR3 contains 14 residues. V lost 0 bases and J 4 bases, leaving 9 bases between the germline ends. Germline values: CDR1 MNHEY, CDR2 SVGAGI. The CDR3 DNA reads TGTGCCAGCAGTTACTCGACAGGCTTCACTGAAGCTTTCTTT. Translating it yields CASSYSTGFTEAFF.

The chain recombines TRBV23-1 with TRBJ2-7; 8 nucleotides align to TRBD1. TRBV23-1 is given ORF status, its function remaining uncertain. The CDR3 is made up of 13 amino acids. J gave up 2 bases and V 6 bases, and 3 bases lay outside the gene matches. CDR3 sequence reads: CASRAGGAYEQYF. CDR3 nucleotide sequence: TGCGCCAGCAGGGCAGGGGGCGCCTACGAGCAGTACTTC.

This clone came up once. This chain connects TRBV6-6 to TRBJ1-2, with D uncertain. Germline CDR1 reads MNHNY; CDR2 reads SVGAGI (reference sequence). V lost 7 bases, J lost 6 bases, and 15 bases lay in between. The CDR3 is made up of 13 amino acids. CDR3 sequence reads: CASISSDRNGYTF. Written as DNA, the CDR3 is TGTGCCAGCATCTCAAGCGACCGTAATGGCTACACCTTC.

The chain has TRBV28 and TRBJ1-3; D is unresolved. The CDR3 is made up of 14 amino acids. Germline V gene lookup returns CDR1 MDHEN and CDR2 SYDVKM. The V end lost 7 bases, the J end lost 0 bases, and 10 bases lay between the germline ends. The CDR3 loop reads CASTPLPSGNTIYF. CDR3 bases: TGTGCCAGCACCCCCCTCCCCTCTGGAAACACCATATATTTT.

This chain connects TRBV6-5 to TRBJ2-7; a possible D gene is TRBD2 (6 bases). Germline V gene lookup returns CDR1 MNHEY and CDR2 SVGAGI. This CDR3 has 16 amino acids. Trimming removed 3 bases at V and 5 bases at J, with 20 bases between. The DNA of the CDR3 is TGTGCCAGCAGTTATGAGGTTCCGGAGGGAGGAAACGAGCAGTACTTC. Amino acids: CASSYEVPEGGNEQYF.

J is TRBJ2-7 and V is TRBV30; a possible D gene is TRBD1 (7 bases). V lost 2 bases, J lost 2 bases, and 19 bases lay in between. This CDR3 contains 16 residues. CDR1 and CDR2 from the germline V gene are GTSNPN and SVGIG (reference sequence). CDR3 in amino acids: CAWSPGLGQGAYEQYF. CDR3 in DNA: TGTGCCTGGAGTCCGGGACTCGGGCAGGGGGCCTACGAGCAGTACTTC.

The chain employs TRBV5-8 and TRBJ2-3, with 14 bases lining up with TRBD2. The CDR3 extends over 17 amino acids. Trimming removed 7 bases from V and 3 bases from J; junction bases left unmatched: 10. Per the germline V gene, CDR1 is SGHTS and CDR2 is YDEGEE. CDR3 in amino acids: CASARGTSGSPTDTQYF. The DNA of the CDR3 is TGTGCCAGCGCCCGCGGGACTAGCGGGAGCCCGACAGATACGCAGTATTTT. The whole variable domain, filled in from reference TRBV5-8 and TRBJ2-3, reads EAGVTQSPTHLIKTRGQQATLRCSPISGHTSVYWYQQALGLGLQFLLWYDEGEERNRGNFPPRFSGRQFPNYSSELNVNALELEDSALYLCASARGTSGSPTDTQYFGPGTRLTVL.

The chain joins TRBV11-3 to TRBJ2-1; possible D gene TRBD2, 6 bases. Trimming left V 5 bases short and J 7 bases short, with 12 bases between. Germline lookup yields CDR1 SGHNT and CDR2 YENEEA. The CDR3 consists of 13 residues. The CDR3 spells CASSTGTQNEQFF. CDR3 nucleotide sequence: TGTGCCAGCAGCACCGGGACTCAGAATGAGCAGTTCTTC.

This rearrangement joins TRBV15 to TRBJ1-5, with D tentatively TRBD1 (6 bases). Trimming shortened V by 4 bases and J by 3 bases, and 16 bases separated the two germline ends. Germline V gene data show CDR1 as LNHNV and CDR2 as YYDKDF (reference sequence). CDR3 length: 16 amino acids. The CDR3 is CATSKDRSGLNQPQHF. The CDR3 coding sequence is TGTGCCACCAGCAAAGACAGGAGCGGGCTCAATCAGCCCCAGCATTTT.

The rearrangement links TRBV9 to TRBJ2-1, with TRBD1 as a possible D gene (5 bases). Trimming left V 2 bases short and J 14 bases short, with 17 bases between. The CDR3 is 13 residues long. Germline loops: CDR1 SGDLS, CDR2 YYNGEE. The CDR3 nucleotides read TGTGCCAGCAGCGTCGCCCGGCAGGGCAGGGAGTTCTTC. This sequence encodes CASSVARQGREFF.

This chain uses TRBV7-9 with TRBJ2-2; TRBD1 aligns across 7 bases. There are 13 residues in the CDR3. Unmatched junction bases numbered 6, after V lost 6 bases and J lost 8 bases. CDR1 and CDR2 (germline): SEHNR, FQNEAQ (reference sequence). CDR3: CASRMDRLGELFF. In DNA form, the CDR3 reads TGTGCCAGCAGAATGGACAGGCTTGGGGAGCTGTTTTTT. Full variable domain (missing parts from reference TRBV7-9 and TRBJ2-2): DTGVSQNPRHKITKRGQNVTFRCDPISEHNRLYWYRQTLGQGPEFLTYFQNEAQLEKSRLLSDRFSAERPKGSFSTLEIQRTEQGDSAMYLCASRMDRLGELFFGEGSRLTVL.

The CDR3 region has the DNA TGTGCCAGCAGGGACTCAAAGACCAAAGCTTTCTTT. Its protein is CASRDSKTKAFF. The rearrangement joins TRBV6-5 to TRBJ1-1; D gene ambiguous. Germline loops: CDR1 MNHEY, CDR2 SVGAGI. The CDR3 runs 12 residues. V gave up 6 bases and J gave up 9 bases, with 14 bases separating them.

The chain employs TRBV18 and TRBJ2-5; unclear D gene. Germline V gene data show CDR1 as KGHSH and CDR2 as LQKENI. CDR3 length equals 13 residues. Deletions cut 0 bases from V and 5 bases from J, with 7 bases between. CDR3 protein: CASSPPVLETQYF. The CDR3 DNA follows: TGTGCCAGCTCACCACCGGTACTGGAGACCCAGTACTTC.

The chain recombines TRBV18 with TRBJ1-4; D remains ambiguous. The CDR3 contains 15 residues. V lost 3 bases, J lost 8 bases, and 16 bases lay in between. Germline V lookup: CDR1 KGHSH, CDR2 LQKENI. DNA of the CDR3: TGTGCCAGCTCACCGCTCGGAGGAAGGAGCGAAAAACTGTTTTTT. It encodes CASSPLGGRSEKLFF.

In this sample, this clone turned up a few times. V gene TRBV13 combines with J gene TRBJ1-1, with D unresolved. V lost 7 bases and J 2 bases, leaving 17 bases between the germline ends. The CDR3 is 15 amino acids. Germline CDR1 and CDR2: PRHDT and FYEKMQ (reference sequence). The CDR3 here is CASTVAAGINTEAFF. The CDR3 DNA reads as TGTGCCAGCACCGTCGCGGCGGGGATTAACACTGAAGCTTTCTTT.

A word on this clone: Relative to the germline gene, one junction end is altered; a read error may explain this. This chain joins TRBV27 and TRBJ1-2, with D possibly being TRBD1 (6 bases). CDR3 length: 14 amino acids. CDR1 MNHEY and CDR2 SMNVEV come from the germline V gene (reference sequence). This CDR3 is CASSVISGAPILAF. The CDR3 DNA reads TGTGCCAGCAGCGTTATTTCAGGGGCGCCTATCCTCGCCTTC.

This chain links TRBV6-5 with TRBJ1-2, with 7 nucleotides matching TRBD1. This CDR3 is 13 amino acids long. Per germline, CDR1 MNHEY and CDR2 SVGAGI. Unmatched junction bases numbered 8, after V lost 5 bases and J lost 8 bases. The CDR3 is CASSPDRVGGYTF. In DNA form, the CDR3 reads TGTGCCAGCAGTCCTGACAGGGTAGGGGGCTACACCTTC.